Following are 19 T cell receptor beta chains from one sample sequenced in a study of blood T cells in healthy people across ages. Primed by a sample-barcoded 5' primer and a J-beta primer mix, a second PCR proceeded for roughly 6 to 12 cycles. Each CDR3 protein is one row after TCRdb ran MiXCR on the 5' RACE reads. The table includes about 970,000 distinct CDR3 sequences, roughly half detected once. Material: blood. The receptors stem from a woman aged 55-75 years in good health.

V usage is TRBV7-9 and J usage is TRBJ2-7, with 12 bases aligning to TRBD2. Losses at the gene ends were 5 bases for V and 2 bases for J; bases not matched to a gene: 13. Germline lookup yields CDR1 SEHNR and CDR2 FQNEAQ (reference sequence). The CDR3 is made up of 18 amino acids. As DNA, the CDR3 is TGTGCCAGCAGCGTAAGTGCGGCTAGCGGGAGGGTCCCCTACGAGCAGTACTTC. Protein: CASSVSAASGRVPYEQYF.

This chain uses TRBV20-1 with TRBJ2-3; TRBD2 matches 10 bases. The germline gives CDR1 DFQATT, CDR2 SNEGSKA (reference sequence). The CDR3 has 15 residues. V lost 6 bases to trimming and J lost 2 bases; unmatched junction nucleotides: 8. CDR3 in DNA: TGCAGTGCCGGTGCCGGGACTAGCGACACAGATACGCAGTATTTT. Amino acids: CSAGAGTSDTDTQYF.

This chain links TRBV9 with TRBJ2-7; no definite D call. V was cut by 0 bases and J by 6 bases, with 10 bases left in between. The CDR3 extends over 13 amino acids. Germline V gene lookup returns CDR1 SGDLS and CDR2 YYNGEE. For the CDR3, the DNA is TGTGCCAGCAGCGTAGATGTCGTGGGCGAGCAGTACTTC. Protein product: CASSVDVVGEQYF. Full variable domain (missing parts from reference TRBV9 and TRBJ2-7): DSGVTQTPKHLITATGQRVTLRCSPRSGDLSVYWYQQSLDQGLQFLIQYYNGEERAKGNILERFSAQQFPDLHSELNLSSLELGDSALYFCASSVDVVGEQYFGPGTRLTVT.

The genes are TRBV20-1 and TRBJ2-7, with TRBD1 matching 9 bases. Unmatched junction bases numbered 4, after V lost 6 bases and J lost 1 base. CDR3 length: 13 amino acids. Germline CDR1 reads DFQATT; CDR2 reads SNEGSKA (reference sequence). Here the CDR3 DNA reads TGCAGTGCAAGGACAGGGGTATCCTACGAGCAGTACTTC. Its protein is CSARTGVSYEQYF.

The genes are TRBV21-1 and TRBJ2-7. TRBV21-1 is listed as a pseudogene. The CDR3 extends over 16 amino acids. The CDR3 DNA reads TGTGCCAGCAGCAATGGGATCGACAGGGGGTCCTACGAGCAGTACTTC. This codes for CASSNGIDRGSYEQYF.

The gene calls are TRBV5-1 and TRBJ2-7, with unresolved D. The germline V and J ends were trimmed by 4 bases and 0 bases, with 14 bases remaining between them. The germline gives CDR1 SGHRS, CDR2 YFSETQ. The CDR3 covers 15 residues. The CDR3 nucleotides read TGCGCCAGCAGCCATGGGTCCTTAAGCTCCTACGAGCAGTACTTC. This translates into CASSHGSLSSYEQYF.

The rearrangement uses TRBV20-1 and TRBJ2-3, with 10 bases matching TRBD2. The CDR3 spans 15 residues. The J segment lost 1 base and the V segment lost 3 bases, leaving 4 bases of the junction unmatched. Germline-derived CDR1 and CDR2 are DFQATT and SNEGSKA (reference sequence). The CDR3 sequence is CSASEGTSGTDTQYF. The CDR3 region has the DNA TGCAGTGCTAGCGAAGGGACTAGCGGCACAGATACGCAGTATTTT.

CDR3 amino acids: CSLPGQGANEQFF. CDR3 in DNA: TGCAGTCTCCCGGGACAGGGGGCTAATGAGCAGTTCTTC. This chain joins TRBV20-1 and TRBJ2-1; 12 positions agree with TRBD1. Looked up from germline, CDR1 is DFQATT and CDR2 is SNEGSKA (reference sequence). There are 13 residues in the CDR3. The V gene end was trimmed by 8 bases and the J gene end by 7 bases; junction bases not matched to a gene: 6.

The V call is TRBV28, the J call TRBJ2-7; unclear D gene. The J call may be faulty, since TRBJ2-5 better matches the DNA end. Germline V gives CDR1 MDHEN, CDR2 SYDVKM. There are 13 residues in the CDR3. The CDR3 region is CASSWAHEETQYF. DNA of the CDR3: TGTGCCAGCAGTTGGGCCCACGAAGAGACCCAGTACTTC.

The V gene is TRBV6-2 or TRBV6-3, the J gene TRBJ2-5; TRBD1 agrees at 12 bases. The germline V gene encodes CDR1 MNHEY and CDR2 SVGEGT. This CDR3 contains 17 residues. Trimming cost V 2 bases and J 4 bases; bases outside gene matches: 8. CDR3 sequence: CASSYRDRGLPGETQYF. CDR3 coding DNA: TGTGCCAGCAGTTACCGGGACAGGGGGCTCCCTGGAGAGACCCAGTACTTC.

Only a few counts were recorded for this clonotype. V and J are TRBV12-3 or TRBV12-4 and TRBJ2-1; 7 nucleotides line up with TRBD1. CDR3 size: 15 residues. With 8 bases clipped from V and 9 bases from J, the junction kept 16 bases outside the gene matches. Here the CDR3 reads CASLNMNRGVGEQFF. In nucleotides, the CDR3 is TGTGCCAGCTTAAACATGAACAGGGGCGTCGGTGAGCAGTTCTTC.

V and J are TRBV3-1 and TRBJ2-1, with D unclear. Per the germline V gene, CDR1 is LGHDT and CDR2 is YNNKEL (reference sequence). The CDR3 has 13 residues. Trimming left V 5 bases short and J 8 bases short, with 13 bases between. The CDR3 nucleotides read TGTGCCAGCAGCAAGGAACTAACGGATGAGCAGTTCTTC. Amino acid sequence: CASSKELTDEQFF.

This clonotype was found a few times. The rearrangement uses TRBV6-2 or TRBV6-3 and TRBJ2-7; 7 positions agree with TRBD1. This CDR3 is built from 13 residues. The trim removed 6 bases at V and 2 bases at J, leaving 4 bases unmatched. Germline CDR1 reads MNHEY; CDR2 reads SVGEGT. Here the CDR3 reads CASSGQATYEQYF. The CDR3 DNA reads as TGTGCCAGCAGCGGACAGGCCACCTACGAGCAGTACTTC.

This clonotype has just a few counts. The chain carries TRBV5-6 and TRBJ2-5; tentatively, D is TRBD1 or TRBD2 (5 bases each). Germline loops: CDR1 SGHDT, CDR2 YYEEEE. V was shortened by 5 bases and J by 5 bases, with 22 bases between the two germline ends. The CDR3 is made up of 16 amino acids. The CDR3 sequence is CASSQLGRAGRETQYF. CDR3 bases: TGTGCCAGCAGTCAATTGGGACGTGCCGGAAGGGAGACCCAGTACTTC. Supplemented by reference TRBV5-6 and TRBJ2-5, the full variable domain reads DAGVTQSPTHLIKTRGQQVTLRCSPKSGHDTVSWYQQALGQGPQFIFQYYEEEERQRGNFPDRFSGHQFPNYSSELNVNALLLGDSALYLCASSQLGRAGRETQYFGPGTRLLVL.

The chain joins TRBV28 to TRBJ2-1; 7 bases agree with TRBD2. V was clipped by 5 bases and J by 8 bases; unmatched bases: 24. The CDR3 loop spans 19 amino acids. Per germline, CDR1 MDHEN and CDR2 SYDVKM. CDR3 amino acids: CASSITISRSGAIWDEQFF. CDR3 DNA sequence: TGTGCCAGCAGTATAACCATATCAAGAAGCGGGGCCATATGGGATGAGCAGTTCTTC.

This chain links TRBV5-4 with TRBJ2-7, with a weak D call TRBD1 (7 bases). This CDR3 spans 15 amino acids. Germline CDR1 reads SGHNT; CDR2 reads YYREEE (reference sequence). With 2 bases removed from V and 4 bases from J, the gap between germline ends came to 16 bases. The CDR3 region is CASSFDREEEYEQYF. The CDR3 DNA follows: TGTGCCAGCAGCTTTGACAGGGAGGAAGAATACGAGCAGTACTTC.

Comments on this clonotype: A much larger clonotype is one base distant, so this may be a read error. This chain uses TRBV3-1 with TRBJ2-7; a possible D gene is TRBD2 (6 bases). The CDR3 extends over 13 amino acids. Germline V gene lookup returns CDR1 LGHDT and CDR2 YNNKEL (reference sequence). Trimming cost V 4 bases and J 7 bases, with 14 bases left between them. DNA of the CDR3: TGTGCCAGCAGCCGCGGGACCTACAATGAGCAGTACTTC. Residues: CASSRGTYNEQYF.

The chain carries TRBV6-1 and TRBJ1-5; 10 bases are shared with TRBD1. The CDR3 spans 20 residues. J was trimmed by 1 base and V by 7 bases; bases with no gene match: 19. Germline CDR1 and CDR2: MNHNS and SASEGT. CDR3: CASTAYGGQGLIGSNQPQHF. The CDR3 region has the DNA TGTGCCAGCACCGCGTATGGGGGACAGGGGTTAATAGGGAGCAATCAGCCCCAGCATTTT.

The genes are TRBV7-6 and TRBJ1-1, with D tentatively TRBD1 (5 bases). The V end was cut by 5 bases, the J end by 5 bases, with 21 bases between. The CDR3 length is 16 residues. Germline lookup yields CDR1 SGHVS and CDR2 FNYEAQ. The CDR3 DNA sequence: TGTGCCAGCAGCCCGATTCCTGGACAAATGGGGACTGAAGCTTTCTTT. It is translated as CASSPIPGQMGTEAFF.